The 10 T cell receptor beta chains below all came from one sample that was sequenced in a study of blood T cell repertoires in COVID-19 (dated by TCRdb to the early 2020s). Receptor libraries were prepared by the immunoSEQ multiplex PCR assay. What TCRdb holds here is the immuneACCESS table cut down to in-frame rearrangements. Part of the clones is not present; checked against another copy, under half of the missing clones reflect an unresolved V gene, and the others are unexplained. This sample lists tens of thousands of clones; approximately 83% were detected once. Of the sample, around 2.9% is held by the ten largest clones. Sample: peripheral blood. The receptors were gathered from an older man with acute or convalescent COVID-19.

V gene TRBV4-2 combines with J gene TRBJ1-1; 9 nucleotides agree with TRBD1. The CDR3 is 17 residues long. The ends lost 2 bases at V and 3 bases at J; junction bases unmatched: 10. Germline loops: CDR1 LGHNA, CDR2 YNFKEQ. CDR3: CASSQYGGTGGYTEAFF. CDR3 nucleotides: TGTGCCAGCAGCCAATACGGAGGTACAGGGGGCTACACTGAAGCTTTCTTT.

As concerns this clone: The same CDR3 arises from other DNA sequences in this sample as well. The chain uses TRBV6-5 and TRBJ1-3, with 7 nucleotides matching TRBD1. Germline assignment: CDR1 MNHEY and CDR2 SVGAGI. V gave up 8 bases and J gave up 0 bases; unmatched junction bases: 1. The CDR3 totals 13 residues. CDR3 sequence reads: CASRQGSGNTIYF. In nucleotides, the CDR3 is TGTGCCAGCCGACAGGGCTCTGGAAACACCATATATTTT.

The rearrangement links TRBV19 to TRBJ1-5, with no clear D. Germline V gene data show CDR1 as LNHDA and CDR2 as SQIVND (reference sequence). The CDR3 consists of 15 residues. V gave up 3 bases and J gave up 2 bases, with 11 bases separating them. CDR3 sequence reads: CASSMVTSGNQPQHF. CDR3 sequence (DNA): TGTGCCAGTAGTATGGTGACATCGGGCAATCAGCCCCAGCATTTT.

The J gene is TRBJ1-3, the V gene TRBV29-1, with D unresolved. The V end lost 0 bases, the J end lost 3 bases, and 9 bases lay between the germline ends. The germline V gene encodes CDR1 SQVTM and CDR2 ANQGSEA. This CDR3 has 14 residues. The CDR3 sequence: CSVEDQIRGNTIYF. CDR3 DNA: TGCAGCGTTGAAGATCAGATTCGTGGAAACACCATATATTTT.

This rearrangement joins TRBV12-5 to TRBJ2-3, with 8 nucleotides matching TRBD2. This CDR3 has 16 residues. Germline CDR1 and CDR2: LGHNT and FRNRAP. J was trimmed by 5 bases and V by 4 bases; bases with no gene match: 11. The CDR3 loop is CASGSFQGLGLDTQYF. CDR3 DNA sequence: TGTGCTAGTGGTTCTTTCCAGGGACTAGGATTAGATACGCAGTATTTT.

The chain recombines TRBV6-4 with TRBJ1-6, with D possibly TRBD1 on 6 matching bases. V was shortened by 6 bases and J by 8 bases, with 17 bases between the two germline ends. CDR3 length: 15 amino acids. Germline V gene sequence: CDR1 MRHNA, CDR2 SNTAGT. CDR3 amino acids: CASSLRDTGHSPLHF. CDR3 nucleotide sequence: TGTGCCAGCAGCCTCCGGGACACTGGCCATTCACCCCTCCACTTT.

The chain links TRBV30 to TRBJ2-3, with 7 bases that match TRBD2. J lost 2 bases, V lost 0 bases, and 5 bases had no gene match. CDR1 and CDR2 (germline): GTSNPN, SVGIG (reference sequence). The CDR3 runs to 15 residues. Here the CDR3 DNA reads TGTGCCTGGAGTGTAGGGAGGGACTTCACAGATACGCAGTATTTT. It yields the protein CAWSVGRDFTDTQYF.

This chain uses TRBV2 with TRBJ1-2; 10 nucleotides line up with TRBD1. Germline values: CDR1 SNHLY, CDR2 FYNNEI. J lost 2 bases, V lost 6 bases, and 9 bases had no gene match. There are 16 residues in the CDR3. CDR3 nucleotides: TGTGCCAGCAGGGCCTCCGGGACAGGGGCGAACTATGGCTACACCTTC. Translating it yields CASRASGTGANYGYTF.

V gene TRBV6-6 combines with J gene TRBJ1-1, with a tentative D call TRBD1 (5 bases). The germline V gene encodes CDR1 MNHNY and CDR2 SVGAGI (reference sequence). V lost 2 bases, J lost 4 bases, and 14 bases lay in between. The CDR3 runs to 15 residues. The CDR3 here is CASSYLRGSATEAFF. CDR3 coding DNA: TGTGCCAGCAGTTACCTTCGGGGGTCGGCCACTGAAGCTTTCTTT.

The chain combines TRBV6-1 with TRBJ1-2, with TRBD1 identical over 10 bases. J lost 5 bases, V lost 0 bases, and 3 bases had no gene match. CDR1 is MNHNS, CDR2 SASEGT, per germline. The CDR3 is made up of 15 amino acids. The CDR3: CASSEAWTGGYGYTF. CDR3 in DNA: TGTGCCAGCAGTGAAGCCTGGACAGGGGGGTATGGCTACACCTTC.